A single sample is the source of the 18 T cell receptor beta chains below, sequenced in a study of blood T cell repertoires in COVID-19. The protocol was immunoSEQ multiplex PCR, while the TCRdb copy is restricted to in-frame clones and leaves out a portion. The sample consists of about 210,000 clones, 80% to 90% of them appearing once. Sequenced sample: peripheral blood. These receptor sequences come from a man aged 40-49 years who had recovered from COVID-19.

This chain uses TRBV18 with TRBJ1-2; weak D call: TRBD1 (5 bases). Germline V gives CDR1 KGHSH, CDR2 LQKENI. The CDR3 sequence is 16 residues long. The V and J ends lost 3 bases and 1 base respectively, with 15 bases between them. DNA for the CDR3: TGTGCCAGCTCACCCCTCCAAGGACATGATAACTATGGCTACACCTTC. It yields the protein CASSPLQGHDNYGYTF.

The chain has TRBV20-1 and TRBJ1-2; no definite D call. Trimming shortened V by 5 bases and J by 6 bases, and 10 bases separated the two germline ends. The CDR3 is 11 amino acids. Germline loops: CDR1 DFQATT, CDR2 SNEGSKA (reference sequence). CDR3 DNA sequence: TGCAGTGCTTTAGATCTGAATGGCTACACCTTC. Protein: CSALDLNGYTF.

The DNA of the CDR3 is TGTGCCAGCAGCAAAGTGAATCGGATAGGACAGGAGGCCCTTAGCTCTGGAAACACCATATATTTT. Protein: CASSKVNRIGQEALSSGNTIYF. The rearrangement links TRBV21-1 to TRBJ1-3; whether TRBD1, the table's D call, matches the DNA was not checked. TRBV21-1 constitutes a pseudogene. This CDR3 is built from 22 residues.

Only one count was recorded for this clone. The J gene is TRBJ1-2, the V gene TRBV23-1; TRBD1 is a possible D gene (5 bases). TRBV23-1 is filed as an ORF, its function uncertain. The CDR3 contains 20 residues. With 3 bases removed from V and 2 bases from J, the gap between germline ends came to 28 bases. CDR3 sequence (DNA): TGCGCCAGCAGTCATCTGCCGCGACAGAAACTTCCCCGGTCAAACTATGGCTACACCTTC. It codes for CASSHLPRQKLPRSNYGYTF.

The chain is built from TRBV6-5 and TRBJ1-2; D not resolved. Germline V gene data show CDR1 as MNHEY and CDR2 as SVGAGI. The CDR3 covers 12 residues. Trimming took 1 base from V and 8 from J, leaving 8 bases between them. This CDR3 is CASSYYGGGYTF. CDR3 nucleotides: TGTGCCAGCAGTTACTACGGAGGAGGCTACACCTTC.

J is TRBJ2-5 and V is TRBV30; D is possibly TRBD1 (8 bases). From germline, CDR1 is GTSNPN and CDR2 SVGIG (reference sequence). The CDR3 covers 16 residues. With 0 bases removed from V and 5 bases from J, the gap between germline ends came to 19 bases. CDR3 DNA sequence: TGTGCCTGGAGTGTGGGGCCCCCACAGGGGGGGGAGACCCAGTACTTC. This encodes CAWSVGPPQGGETQYF.

The V call is TRBV5-1, the J call TRBJ1-2; 7 bases agree with TRBD1. This CDR3 has 17 residues. Per germline, CDR1 SGHRS and CDR2 YFSETQ. The V and J ends lost 0 bases and 4 bases, in that order; junction bases with no gene match: 12. DNA for the CDR3: TGCGCCAGCAGCTTGGACCTCGGACAGGTCGAAATCTATGGCTACACCTTC. It translates to CASSLDLGQVEIYGYTF.

The chain uses TRBV5-1 and TRBJ2-7, with a tentative D call TRBD1 (6 bases). With 1 base removed from V and 0 bases from J, the gap between germline ends came to 17 bases. The CDR3 is 17 amino acids. CDR1 is SGHRS, CDR2 YFSETQ, per germline. The CDR3 region is CASSLPPTGPNSYEQYF. The CDR3 region has the DNA TGCGCCAGCAGCTTGCCGCCGACAGGTCCAAACTCCTACGAGCAGTACTTC.

This chain uses TRBV2 with TRBJ1-1, with D maybe TRBD1 (6 bases). The CDR3 has 16 residues. Germline assignment: CDR1 SNHLY and CDR2 FYNNEI. V gave up 7 bases and J gave up 0 bases, with 18 bases separating them. The CDR3 region has the DNA TGTGCCAGCATTTCCAAGCAGGGGTCGGTGAACACTGAAGCTTTCTTT. This translates into CASISKQGSVNTEAFF.

The chain links TRBV27 to TRBJ1-1; TRBD1 agrees at 7 bases. The J segment lost 1 base and the V segment lost 1 base, leaving 3 bases of the junction unmatched. The CDR3 length is 15 residues. CDR1 MNHEY and CDR2 SMNVEV come from the germline V gene (reference sequence). In DNA form, the CDR3 reads TGTGCCAGCAGTTTATTGTACAGGGGGAACACTGAAGCTTTCTTT. Translation: CASSLLYRGNTEAFF.

This rearrangement joins TRBV6-5 to TRBJ2-5, with D possibly TRBD1 on 5 matching bases. The CDR3 is made up of 14 amino acids. V was pared by 7 bases and J by 3 bases, with 15 bases between. Germline CDR1 and CDR2: MNHEY and SVGAGI. The CDR3 loop is CASTDGAGEETQYF. In DNA, the CDR3 is TGTGCCAGCACCGATGGGGCCGGAGAAGAGACCCAGTACTTC.

The V and J genes are TRBV7-9 and TRBJ2-7; D possibly corresponds to TRBD2 (6 bases). CDR3 length: 13 residues. Germline loops: CDR1 SEHNR, CDR2 FQNEAQ (reference sequence). Trimming stripped 10 bases from V and 3 bases from J, with 16 bases between. The CDR3 nucleotides are TGTGCCATAAAAGGTCCGGGGGACTACGAGCAGTACTTC. Translated: CAIKGPGDYEQYF.

The chain couples TRBV19 to TRBJ1-5; tentative D call: TRBD1 (6 bases). Germline-derived CDR1 and CDR2 are LNHDA and SQIVND (reference sequence). V gave up 2 bases and J gave up 7 bases, with 15 bases separating them. The CDR3 spans 15 residues. CDR3 DNA sequence: TGTGCCAGTAGTATAAGGGGGAACGTCTTACAGCCCCAGCATTTT. It translates to CASSIRGNVLQPQHF.

The chain is built from TRBV3-1 (or the pseudogene TRBV3-2) and TRBJ2-6; 12 bases match TRBD2. Germline lookup yields CDR1 LGHDT and CDR2 YNNKEL (reference sequence). V lost 4 bases and J lost 2; bases outside the gene matches: 6. The CDR3 spans 18 residues. This chain's CDR3 is CASSRHLAGGTGANVLTF. The CDR3 region has the DNA TGTGCCAGCAGCCGGCACCTAGCGGGGGGGACTGGGGCCAACGTCCTGACTTTC.

The CDR3 DNA is TGTGCCAGCAGTGAAGGCCGGGCGGGGGCCTACGAGCAGTACTTC. This encodes CASSEGRAGAYEQYF. The chain couples TRBV6-1 to TRBJ2-7; 7 bases are shared with TRBD2. Germline trimming cut 1 base from V and 2 bases from J; bases unmatched to any gene: 5. Germline V gene data show CDR1 as MNHNS and CDR2 as SASEGT. The CDR3 sequence is 15 residues long.

J is TRBJ1-6 and V is TRBV28; D unclear. V was shortened by 5 bases and J by 6 bases, with 17 bases between the two germline ends. CDR1 and CDR2 from the germline V gene are MDHEN and SYDVKM. This CDR3 comprises 16 residues. The CDR3 loop is CASSREGVSPNSPLHF. CDR3 bases: TGTGCCAGCAGTCGAGAGGGAGTCTCACCTAATTCACCCCTCCACTTT.

V is TRBV5-8 and J is TRBJ2-7; TRBD2 is a possible D gene (5 bases). V was shortened by 0 bases and J by 4 bases, with 11 bases between the two germline ends. The CDR3 is 14 residues long. Looked up from germline, CDR1 is SGHTS and CDR2 is YDEGEE. CDR3 sequence reads: CASSLALGRYEQYF. The DNA of the CDR3 is TGTGCCAGCAGCTTGGCCTTGGGGAGATACGAGCAGTACTTC. Using reference TRBV5-8 and TRBJ2-7 for the parts outside the CDR3, the full variable domain is EAGVTQSPTHLIKTRGQQATLRCSPISGHTSVYWYQQALGLGLQFLLWYDEGEERNRGNFPPRFSGRQFPNYSSELNVNALELEDSALYLCASSLALGRYEQYFGPGTRLTVT.

J is TRBJ1-1 and V is TRBV27; D uncertain. This CDR3 has 13 amino acids. V lost 3 bases to trimming and J lost 1 base, with 6 bases between them. Germline CDR1 is MNHEY and CDR2 is SMNVEV (reference sequence). CDR3 in amino acids: CASSFTQNTEAFF. The CDR3 region has the DNA TGTGCCAGCAGTTTTACACAGAACACTGAAGCTTTCTTT.